A single sample gave rise to the 22 T cell receptor beta chains below, sequenced in a study of naive and memory T cell subsets. Two oligonucleotides, mixed equimolar, formed the beta constant-region primer covering TRBC1 and TRBC2. Each CDR3 protein gets one entry after TCRdb re-called the UMI-ligation and nested PCR reads with MiXCR. The sample contains some 150,000 distinct CDR3 sequences, over 15% of which appear only once. The sequenced material came from naive CD4+ T cells from blood. All receptors come from a human donor in good health.

This clonotype has just a few counts. V gene TRBV5-1 combines with J gene TRBJ2-3; the match to TRBD2 covers 10 bases. Trimming cost V 5 bases and J 2 bases; bases outside gene matches: 11. This CDR3 spans 17 amino acids. Germline lookup yields CDR1 SGHRS and CDR2 YFSETQ. CDR3 DNA: TGCGCCAGCAGAAAGGGCCTAGCGGGGGAATCCACAGATACGCAGTATTTT. This codes for CASRKGLAGESTDTQYF. Based on the CDR3 plus reference TRBV5-1 and TRBJ2-3, the full variable domain is KAGVTQTPRYLIKTRGQQVTLSCSPISGHRSVSWYQQTPGQGLQFLFEYFSETQRNKGNFPGRFSGRQFSNSRSEMNVSTLELGDSALYLCASRKGLAGESTDTQYFGPGTRLTVL.

This clonotype appeared a few times. The chain is built from TRBV11-1 and TRBJ2-1; 9 bases are shared with TRBD2. This CDR3 has 17 residues. With V trimmed by 5 bases and J by 8 bases, 16 bases remained unmatched. Germline values: CDR1 SGHAT, CDR2 FQDESV (reference sequence). The CDR3 coding sequence is TGTGCCAGCAGCCTCTTCTCCGGGACTAGCCGCGTCGATGAGCAGTTCTTC. Translation: CASSLFSGTSRVDEQFF.

J is TRBJ1-4 and V is TRBV7-8; possible D gene TRBD1, 5 bases. The CDR3 runs to 16 residues. Trimming pared 0 bases from V and 4 bases from J, leaving 12 bases between. The germline gives CDR1 SGHVS, CDR2 FQNEAQ. CDR3 protein: CASSLARDSINEKLFF. In nucleotides, the CDR3 is TGTGCCAGCAGCTTAGCGCGAGACAGCATTAATGAAAAACTGTTTTTT.

The CDR3 nucleotides read TGTGCCAGTAGCCTGACTAGCGGGATCACCTACAATGAGCAGTTCTTC. Translation: CASSLTSGITYNEQFF. This chain links TRBV19 with TRBJ2-1; 11 positions match TRBD2. Looked up from germline, CDR1 is LNHDA and CDR2 is SQIVND (reference sequence). The CDR3 spans 16 residues. The V segment lost 6 bases and the J segment 2 bases; nucleotides outside the gene matches: 6. Drawing the rest from reference TRBV19 and TRBJ2-1, the complete variable domain is DGGITQSPKYLFRKEGQNVTLSCEQNLNHDAMYWYRQDPGQGLRLIYYSQIVNDFQKGDIAEGYSVSREKKESFPLTVTSAQKNPTAFYLCASSLTSGITYNEQFFGPGTRLTVL.

The sample holds a few counts of this clonotype. The genes are TRBV24-1 and TRBJ2-2; 8 nucleotides agree with TRBD2. The CDR3 consists of 18 residues. The V and J ends lost 4 bases and 5 bases, in that order; junction bases with no gene match: 14. From germline, CDR1 is KGHDR and CDR2 SFDVKD. This CDR3 is CATSDPTSDQGGTGELFF. CDR3 DNA sequence: TGTGCCACCAGTGACCCGACTAGCGATCAAGGAGGGACCGGGGAGCTGTTTTTT.

This clonotype was detected only a few times. The genes are TRBV30 and TRBJ1-5; the match to TRBD1 covers 10 bases. Trimming at V came to 3 bases and at J to 4 bases, leaving 6 bases not matched to a gene. The CDR3 sequence is 15 residues long. The germline CDR1 and CDR2 sequences are GTSNPN and SVGIG (reference sequence). This CDR3 reads CAWSAGTGVNQPQHF. The CDR3 DNA is TGTGCCTGGAGCGCAGGGACAGGGGTGAATCAGCCCCAGCATTTT.

This clonotype appeared many times. The CDR3 bases are TGCAGTGCTAGGGACGAGTTCAGGGATACCACCTACGAGCAGTACTTC. Translation: CSARDEFRDTTYEQYF. V and J are TRBV20-1 and TRBJ2-7; TRBD1 is a possible D gene (5 bases). The CDR3 extends over 16 amino acids. Germline V lookup: CDR1 DFQATT, CDR2 SNEGSKA (reference sequence). V lost 3 bases, J lost 2 bases, and 20 bases lay in between.

This clonotype came up a few times. This chain uses TRBV7-2 with TRBJ2-5; TRBD1 might be the D (5 bases). Germline V lookup: CDR1 SGHTA, CDR2 FQGNSA. The CDR3 is 13 residues long. V lost 3 bases and J 2 bases, leaving 7 bases between the germline ends. CDR3 coding DNA: TGTGCCAGCAGCTTCGACAGTCAAGAGACCCAGTACTTC. Amino acids: CASSFDSQETQYF.

This clonotype has a handful of counts. The chain's CDR3 is CASSASLNTEAFF. For the CDR3, the DNA is TGCGCCAGCAGCGCGAGTTTGAACACTGAAGCTTTCTTT. The J gene is TRBJ1-1, the V gene TRBV5-1; D gene unclear. CDR1 is SGHRS, CDR2 YFSETQ, per germline. Trimming removed 4 bases from V and 0 bases from J, with 7 bases in between. The CDR3 covers 13 residues.

There are a few counts of this clonotype. This chain joins TRBV27 and TRBJ2-3; D perhaps matches TRBD2 (5 bases). CDR1 and CDR2 (germline): MNHEY, SMNVEV (reference sequence). V dropped 0 bases and J dropped 8 bases, with 9 bases sitting between them. This CDR3 has 13 amino acids. This CDR3 is CASSLSEGLTQYF. The CDR3 DNA sequence: TGTGCCAGCAGTTTATCTGAGGGCCTTACGCAGTATTTT.

This clonotype was detected a few times. The gene calls are TRBV25-1 and TRBJ1-6; no definite D call. CDR1 is MGHDK, CDR2 SYGVNS, per germline. Trimming cost V 1 base and J 10 bases, with 14 bases left between them. The CDR3 has 15 amino acids. The CDR3 is CASSEWRGNGSPLHF. The CDR3 DNA is TGTGCCAGCAGTGAATGGAGAGGGAACGGATCACCCCTCCACTTT. Full variable domain (rest looked up from reference TRBV25-1 and TRBJ1-6): EADIYQTPRYLVIGTGKKITLECSQTMGHDKMYWYQQDPGMELHLIHYSYGVNSTEKGDLSSESTVSRIRTEHFPLTLESARPSHTSQYLCASSEWRGNGSPLHFGNGTRLTVT.

The J gene is TRBJ2-7, the V gene TRBV20-1; 9 nucleotides agree with TRBD1. V was pared by 3 bases and J by 2 bases, with 8 bases of the junction left unmatched. Germline V gene data show CDR1 as DFQATT and CDR2 as SNEGSKA (reference sequence). The CDR3 has 15 residues. This CDR3 is CSASRLGQGTYEQYF. CDR3 sequence (DNA): TGCAGTGCTAGCCGTCTTGGACAGGGGACCTACGAGCAGTACTTC.

This clonotype was counted only a few times. The V call is TRBV5-1, the J call TRBJ2-7; 10 bases agree with TRBD2. After removal of 0 bases from V and 0 bases from J, the junction contained 3 bases not matched to a gene. The germline V gene has CDR1 SGHRS and CDR2 YFSETQ. CDR3 length equals 16 residues. The CDR3 sequence: CASSLGASGSSYEQYF. The CDR3 nucleotides are TGCGCCAGCAGCTTGGGCGCTAGCGGGAGCTCCTACGAGCAGTACTTC.

The rearrangement uses TRBV29-1 and TRBJ2-3; D is perhaps TRBD2 (5 bases). Trimming removed 4 bases at V and 9 bases at J, with 14 bases between. The CDR3 spans 12 residues. The germline V gene has CDR1 SQVTM and CDR2 ANQGSEA. CDR3 residues: CSVVGYGVTQYF. In nucleotides, the CDR3 is TGCAGCGTTGTAGGTTACGGGGTCACGCAGTATTTT.

The V gene is TRBV14, the J gene TRBJ1-4, with TRBD1 identical over 10 bases. Trimming took 1 base from V and 6 from J; bases not matched to a gene: 5. The CDR3 is 16 amino acids. Germline V gene sequence: CDR1 SGHDN, CDR2 FVKESK. The CDR3, as DNA: TGTGCCAGCAGCCAAGGCTGGGGGACAGGGGATGAAAAACTGTTTTTT. Translated: CASSQGWGTGDEKLFF. Variable domain in full (rest from reference TRBV14 and TRBJ1-4): EAGVTQFPSHSVIEKGQTVTLRCDPISGHDNLYWYRRVMGKEIKFLLHFVKESKQDESGMPNNRFLAERTGGTYSTLKVQPAELEDSGVYFCASSQGWGTGDEKLFFGSGTQLSVL.

J is TRBJ2-3 and V is TRBV12-3 or TRBV12-4; tentatively, D is TRBD1 (6 bases). The CDR3 is made up of 14 amino acids. V was trimmed by 4 bases and J by 6 bases, leaving 14 bases between them. The CDR3 DNA follows: TGTGCCAGCAGTTCTAGGGGGACCTCGGATACGCAGTATTTT. Amino acids: CASSSRGTSDTQYF.

The chain recombines TRBV6-5 with TRBJ2-3, with a possible D match to TRBD2 (5 bases). The CDR3 covers 13 residues. Germline-derived CDR1 and CDR2 are MNHEY and SVGAGI. V lost 6 bases and J 0 bases, leaving 7 bases between the germline ends. CDR3 amino acids: CASRWTSTDTQYF. Here the CDR3 DNA reads TGTGCCAGCAGGTGGACTAGCACAGATACGCAGTATTTT.

The chain joins TRBV7-9 to TRBJ1-2, with D unclear. This CDR3 has 12 residues. Germline CDR1 reads SEHNR; CDR2 reads FQNEAQ (reference sequence). Between the trimmed V and J ends, which lost 5 bases and 4 bases, there was a span of 8 bases. CDR3 coding DNA: TGTGCCAGCAGCAACGGGCCCTATGGCTACACCTTC. Translated, it gives CASSNGPYGYTF.

This clonotype was observed a few times. The chain is built from TRBV12-3 or TRBV12-4 and TRBJ1-5, with 8 bases that match TRBD1. This CDR3 is built from 15 residues. V trimming: 4 bases; J trimming: 1 base; junction bases outside the gene matches: 3. CDR3 DNA: TGTGCCAGCAGTTCCACAGGGGGGAGCAATCAGCCCCAGCATTTT. Amino acid sequence: CASSSTGGSNQPQHF.

At least ten counts were recorded for this clonotype. CDR3 amino acids: CASSDRVTGELFF. DNA for the CDR3: TGTGCCAGCAGCGACAGGGTCACCGGGGAGCTGTTTTTT. The rearrangement uses TRBV28 and TRBJ2-2; 7 nucleotides match TRBD1. The CDR3 consists of 13 residues. Germline V CDR1 and CDR2: MDHEN, SYDVKM. After removal of 6 bases from V and 4 bases from J, the junction contained 2 bases not matched to a gene.

The chain combines TRBV10-3 with TRBJ1-5, with D possibly matching TRBD1 (5 bases). There are 14 residues in the CDR3. With 5 bases removed from V and 4 bases from J, the gap between germline ends came to 12 bases. Germline lookup yields CDR1 ENHRY and CDR2 SYGVKD. This CDR3 is CAISPGLGNQPQHF. CDR3 DNA sequence: TGTGCCATCAGTCCGGGGCTTGGGAATCAGCCCCAGCATTTT.

The rearrangement links TRBV20-1 to TRBJ2-1; 7 bases match TRBD2. The CDR3 contains 15 residues. V was pared by 6 bases and J by 4 bases, with 12 bases of the junction left unmatched. Germline CDR1 is DFQATT and CDR2 is SNEGSKA (reference sequence). The CDR3 DNA sequence: TGCAGTGCACCCGGGGCTAGCGGATTATACAATGAGCAGTTCTTC. Protein product: CSAPGASGLYNEQFF.